The sequence of this TCR beta chain was determined in a study of blood T cells in healthy people across ages. Healthy Caucasian individuals from Russia aged roughly 6 to 90 were enrolled as donors. It was with a sample-barcoded 5' primer and a J-beta primer mix that a second PCR of roughly 7 to 12 cycles was run. TCRdb reprocessed the 5' RACE reads via MiXCR and lists one record per CDR3 protein. The table has about 400,000 distinct CDR3 sequences, more than 45% seen once; the top ten hold 51%. Details on this clonotype: Its antigen is unidentified.

The V gene lost 0 bases and the J gene lost 12 bases, with 15 bases spanning the gap. CDR3 length: 13 amino acids. The germline V gene has CDR1 MNHNY and CDR2 SVGAGI (reference sequence). Notes on the study in general: Significant beta diversity loss was already apparent by age roughly 44, declining roughly linearly.

Sequences were obtained from blood. J is TRBJ2-7 and V is TRBV6-6; unclear D gene. The sequence was obtained from a man aged 55-75 years in good health. The CDR3 spells CASSYSVRSIGYF. The DNA for the CDR3 is TGTGCCAGCAGTTACTCAGTCAGGAGCATAGGGTACTTC.